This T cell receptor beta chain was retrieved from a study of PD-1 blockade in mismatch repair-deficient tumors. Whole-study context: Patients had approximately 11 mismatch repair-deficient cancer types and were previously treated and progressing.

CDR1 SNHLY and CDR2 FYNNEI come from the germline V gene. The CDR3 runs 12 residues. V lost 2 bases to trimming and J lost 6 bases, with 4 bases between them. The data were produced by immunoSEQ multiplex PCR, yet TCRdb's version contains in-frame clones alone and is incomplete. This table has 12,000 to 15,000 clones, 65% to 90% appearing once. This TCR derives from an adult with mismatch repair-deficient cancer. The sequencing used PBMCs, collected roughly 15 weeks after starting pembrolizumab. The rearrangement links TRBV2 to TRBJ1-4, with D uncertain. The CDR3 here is CASSEQDEKLFF. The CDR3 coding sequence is TGTGCCAGCAGTGAACAGGATGAAAAACTGTTTTTT.